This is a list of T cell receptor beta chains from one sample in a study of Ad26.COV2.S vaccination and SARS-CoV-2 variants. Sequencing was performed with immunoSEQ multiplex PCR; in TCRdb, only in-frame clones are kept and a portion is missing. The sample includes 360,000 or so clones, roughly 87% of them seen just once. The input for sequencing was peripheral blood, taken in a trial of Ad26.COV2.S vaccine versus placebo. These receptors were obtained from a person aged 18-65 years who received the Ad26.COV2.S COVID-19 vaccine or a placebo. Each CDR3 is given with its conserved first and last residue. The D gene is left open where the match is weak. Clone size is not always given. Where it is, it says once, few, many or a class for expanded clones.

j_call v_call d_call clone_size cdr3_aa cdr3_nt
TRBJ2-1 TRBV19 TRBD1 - CASSITRGRINEQFF TGTGCCAGTAGTATAACCAGGGGGCGCATTAATGAGCAGTTCTTC
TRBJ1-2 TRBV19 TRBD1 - CASIRQGSPGQNYGYTF TGTGCCAGTATCCGTCAGGGTTCCCCGGGACAGAACTATGGCTACACCTTC
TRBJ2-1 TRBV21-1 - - CASSNEVRGSDFPGYNEQFF TGTGCCAGCAGCAATGAGGTCAGGGGGTCTGATTTCCCTGGTTACAATGAGCAGTTCTTC
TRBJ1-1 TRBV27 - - CASSLSGRLNTEAFF TGTGCCAGCAGTTTATCGGGGCGGCTGAACACTGAAGCTTTCTTT
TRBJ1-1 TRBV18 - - CASSPRGRTEAFF TGTGCCAGCTCCCCCCGAGGGAGAACTGAAGCTTTCTTT
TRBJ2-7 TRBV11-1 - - CASSFDGHRSYEQYF TGTGCCAGCAGCTTCGATGGACACCGATCCTACGAGCAGTACTTC
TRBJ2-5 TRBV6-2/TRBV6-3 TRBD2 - CASSYSPVTSGDWETQYF TGTGCCAGCAGTTACTCCCCCGTGACTAGCGGGGATTGGGAGACCCAGTACTTC
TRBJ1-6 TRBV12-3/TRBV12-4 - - CASRDYNSPLHF TGTGCGAGCAGGGACTATAATTCACCCCTCCACTTT
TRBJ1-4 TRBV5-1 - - CASSTGLIPASLATNEKLFF TGCGCCAGCAGCACCGGTCTAATTCCGGCCTCTCTTGCAACTAATGAAAAACTGTTTTTT
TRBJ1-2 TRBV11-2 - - CASSPRGPNYGYTF TGTGCCAGCAGTCCCCGCGGGCCTAACTATGGCTACACCTTC
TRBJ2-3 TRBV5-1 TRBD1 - CASSFGTGVSDTQYF TGCGCCAGCAGCTTTGGGACAGGAGTTTCAGATACGCAGTATTTT
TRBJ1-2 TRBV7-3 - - CASSPSTASGYTF TGTGCCAGCAGCCCCTCGACAGCGTCTGGCTACACCTTC
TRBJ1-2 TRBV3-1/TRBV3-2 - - CASSPLDAPYGYTF TGTGCCAGCAGCCCGTTAGACGCGCCCTATGGCTACACCTTC
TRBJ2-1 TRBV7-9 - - CASRDSLFDEQFF TGTGCCAGCAGGGATTCACTCTTCGATGAGCAGTTCTTC
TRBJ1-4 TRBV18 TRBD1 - CASSADLQGANEKLFF TGTGCCAGCTCGGCGGACTTACAGGGGGCTAATGAAAAACTGTTTTTT
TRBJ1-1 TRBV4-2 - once CASSQVGVPEAFF TGTGCCAGCAGCCAAGTAGGAGTCCCTGAAGCTTTCTTT
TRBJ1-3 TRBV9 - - CASSLPGAARNTIYF TGTGCCAGCAGCCTCCCGGGGGCTGCCAGAAACACCATATATTTT
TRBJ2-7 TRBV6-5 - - CASTATGSSYEQYF TGTGCCAGCACCGCTACAGGGAGCTCCTACGAGCAGTACTTC
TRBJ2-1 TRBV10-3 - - CAISDRNEQFF TGTGCCATCAGTGACAGGAATGAGCAGTTCTTC
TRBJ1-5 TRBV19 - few CASNFGQNSNQPQHF TGTGCCAGTAATTTTGGACAGAATAGCAATCAGCCCCAGCATTTT
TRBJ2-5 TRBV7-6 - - CASSALQETQYF TGTGCCAGCAGCGCGCTTCAAGAGACCCAGTACTTC
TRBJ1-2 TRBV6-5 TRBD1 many CASSPQGGMDGYTF TGTGCCAGCAGTCCCCAGGGGGGGATGGATGGCTACACCTTC
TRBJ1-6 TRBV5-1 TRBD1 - CASSFGTGSSYNSPLHF TGCGCCAGCAGCTTTGGGACAGGGAGCTCCTATAATTCACCCCTCCACTTT
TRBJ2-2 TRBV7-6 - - CASSPVRAYTGELFF TGTGCCAGCAGCCCCGTTAGGGCGTACACCGGGGAGCTGTTTTTT
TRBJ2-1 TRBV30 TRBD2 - CAWSSMRGGNEQFF TGTGCCTGGAGTTCTATGCGGGGGGGGAATGAGCAGTTCTTC
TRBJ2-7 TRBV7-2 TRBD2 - CASRRTSGGNEQYF TGTGCCAGCAGGCGGACTAGCGGGGGGAACGAGCAGTACTTC
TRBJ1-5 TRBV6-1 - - CASSEGPRTHYSNQPQHF TGTGCCAGCAGTGAAGGTCCACGGACCCATTATAGCAATCAGCCCCAGCATTTT
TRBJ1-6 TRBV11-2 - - CASSLAVGGDSYNSPLHF TGTGCCAGCAGCTTAGCAGTGGGGGGGGACTCCTATAATTCACCCCTCCACTTT
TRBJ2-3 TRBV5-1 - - CASRGSTDTQYF TGCGCCAGCAGGGGCAGCACAGATACGCAGTATTTT
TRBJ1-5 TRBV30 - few CAWSLGRQPQHF TGTGCCTGGAGCTTGGGGCGTCAGCCCCAGCATTTT